These 2 T cell receptor beta chains originate from one sample sequenced in a study of regulatory dendritic cells for organ transplantation. Libraries were prepared by immunoSEQ multiplex PCR; TCRdb keeps only in-frame clonotypes and omits some of them. The sample consists of 11,000 or so clones, roughly 70% of them appearing once. The sequencing sample was made of memory CD8+ T cells from blood. The subset denotes: CD45RO+ memory T cells. The receptors derive from a human donor in good health.

This chain uses TRBV15 with TRBJ2-7; 10 bases align to TRBD2. With 5 bases clipped from V and 0 bases from J, the junction kept 4 bases outside the gene matches. The V gene's germline CDR1 is LNHNV and CDR2 YYDKDF (reference sequence). The CDR3 has 15 residues. The DNA for the CDR3 is TGTGCCACCAGCCTAGCGGGAGACCTCTCCTACGAGCAGTACTTC. Amino acids: CATSLAGDLSYEQYF.

This chain joins TRBV11-2 and TRBJ2-7; 7 nucleotides align to TRBD1. Germline V lookup: CDR1 SGHAT, CDR2 FQNNGV. With V trimmed by 1 base and J by 2 bases, 5 bases remained unmatched. This CDR3 region has 15 residues. The CDR3 is CASSLVGDSPYEQYF. CDR3 coding DNA: TGTGCCAGCAGCTTAGTAGGGGACAGTCCCTACGAGCAGTACTTC.